These 13 T cell receptor beta chains originate from one sample sequenced in a study of technical replicates of blood from several donors. Profiled with immunoSEQ multiplex PCR; TCRdb holds only in-frame clones, not every one. The table lists 75,000 to 90,000 clones, around 96% of them singletons, with about 0.3% in the top ten. Specimen: T cells isolated from PBMCs. These receptor sequences come from a human donor in good health.

This chain uses TRBV6-5 with TRBJ2-7; 11 bases align to TRBD2. Unmatched junction bases numbered 4, after V lost 6 bases and J lost 12 bases. There are 11 residues in the CDR3. Germline values: CDR1 MNHEY, CDR2 SVGAGI. The CDR3 region has the DNA TGTGCCAGCAGAACTAGCGGGAGTCTGTACTTC. Translated, it gives CASRTSGSLYF.

The rearrangement joins TRBV27 to TRBJ2-7; TRBD2 matches 14 bases. The ends lost 6 bases at V and 4 bases at J; junction bases unmatched: 2. Germline V gene data show CDR1 as MNHEY and CDR2 as SMNVEV (reference sequence). The CDR3 loop spans 14 amino acids. The CDR3 DNA sequence: TGTGCCAGCAGGGGACTAGCGGGGGCTTACGAGCAGTACTTC. It is translated as CASRGLAGAYEQYF.

The CDR3 bases are TGTGCCAGCAGTTTAGGGAGGACTCAGCCCCAGCATTTT. Protein product: CASSLGRTQPQHF. V usage is TRBV27 and J usage is TRBJ1-5; D unclear. This CDR3 has 13 amino acids. V lost 2 bases and J 6 bases, leaving 8 bases between the germline ends. Germline CDR1 reads MNHEY; CDR2 reads SMNVEV (reference sequence).

The gene calls are TRBV5-4 and TRBJ2-2, with 12 positions matching TRBD2. J was trimmed by 6 bases and V by 4 bases; bases with no gene match: 7. Germline CDR1 and CDR2: SGHNT and YYREEE (reference sequence). The CDR3 has 16 residues. In nucleotides, the CDR3 is TGTGCCAGCAGCCCGCTAGCGGGAGGGATCTCCGGGGAGCTGTTTTTT. Its protein is CASSPLAGGISGELFF.

This chain joins TRBV11-1 and TRBJ2-2, with TRBD2 identical over 8 bases. The CDR3 totals 16 residues. Germline CDR1 SGHAT, CDR2 FQDESV (reference sequence). Trimming cost V 2 bases and J 4 bases; bases outside gene matches: 6. The CDR3 DNA sequence: TGTGCCAGCAGCTTAAGGGGACTAGTCCTCACCGGGGAGCTGTTTTTT. The encoded protein is CASSLRGLVLTGELFF.

J is TRBJ1-5 and V is TRBV27; perhaps TRBD1 as D (5 bases). The V gene's germline CDR1 is MNHEY and CDR2 SMNVEV (reference sequence). The CDR3 is 15 amino acids. V was pared by 5 bases and J by 4 bases, with 15 bases between. This CDR3 reads CASSPNWTSNQPQHF. The CDR3 DNA follows: TGTGCCAGCAGTCCCAACTGGACAAGTAATCAGCCCCAGCATTTT.

This sequence joins TRBV30 and TRBJ2-3, with unresolved D. V was shortened by 3 bases and J by 3 bases, with 10 bases between the two germline ends. Germline V lookup: CDR1 GTSNPN, CDR2 SVGIG (reference sequence). The length of the CDR3 is 13 residues. The CDR3 spells CAWSPLETDTQYF. CDR3 DNA: TGTGCCTGGAGCCCCCTAGAAACAGATACGCAGTATTTT.

Comment on this clone: A much larger clone differs from this one at a single base, so this may be a read error. The V and J genes are TRBV7-9 and TRBJ2-2; TRBD2 matches at 10 bases. The germline V gene encodes CDR1 SEHNR and CDR2 FQNEAQ (reference sequence). With 2 bases clipped from V and 3 bases from J, the junction kept 0 bases outside the gene matches. This CDR3 comprises 15 residues. This chain's CDR3 is CASSLLAGDTGELFF. DNA of the CDR3: TGTGCCAGCAGCTTACTAGCGGGAGACACCGGGGAGCTGTTTTTT.

The V gene is TRBV5-1, the J gene TRBJ2-2; maybe TRBD2 (5 bases). V lost 7 bases to trimming and J lost 7 bases, with 17 bases between them. CDR1 and CDR2 (germline): SGHRS, YFSETQ. The CDR3 consists of 14 residues. The DNA for the CDR3 is TGCGCCAGCCGTGGTAGCGAGCACATCGGGGAGCTGTTTTTT. This sequence encodes CASRGSEHIGELFF.

This clone was seen just once. The chain employs TRBV9 and TRBJ2-2; 12 bases are a match to TRBD2. This CDR3 is built from 16 residues. Germline V gives CDR1 SGDLS, CDR2 YYNGEE. V lost 4 bases and J lost 5; bases outside the gene matches: 6. Here the CDR3 DNA reads TGTGCCAGCAGCCCTGGACTAGCGGGACGTACCGGGGAGCTGTTTTTT. Its translation is CASSPGLAGRTGELFF.

V gene TRBV2 combines with J gene TRBJ1-5; possibly TRBD1 for D (5 bases). CDR3 length: 14 amino acids. The V gene's germline CDR1 is SNHLY and CDR2 FYNNEI. The ends were cut back, 1 base at V and 6 bases at J, with 10 bases in the middle. In nucleotides, the CDR3 is TGTGCCAGCAGTGAAGGGGGCAGGGCTCAGCCCCAGCATTTT. Translating gives CASSEGGRAQPQHF. Supplemented by reference TRBV2 and TRBJ1-5, the full variable domain reads EPEVTQTPSHQVTQMGQEVILRCVPISNHLYFYWYRQILGQKVEFLVSFYNNEISEKSEIFDDQFSVERPDGSNFTLKIRSTKLEDSAMYFCASSEGGRAQPQHFGDGTRLSIL.

The chain recombines TRBV5-8 with TRBJ1-2; 8 bases agree with TRBD1. The V and J ends lost 4 bases and 5 bases, in that order; junction bases with no gene match: 10. This CDR3 spans 15 amino acids. Looked up from germline, CDR1 is SGHTS and CDR2 is YDEGEE. The CDR3 nucleotides are TGTGCCAGCAGCATACAACGGACAGGGCTATATGGCTACACCTTC. It encodes CASSIQRTGLYGYTF.

The chain is built from TRBV5-1 and TRBJ1-3, with D possibly TRBD1 on 5 matching bases. The germline V and J ends were trimmed by 0 bases and 2 bases, with 6 bases remaining between them. Looked up from germline, CDR1 is SGHRS and CDR2 is YFSETQ. There are 14 residues in the CDR3. The CDR3: CASSLGTTGNTIYF. The CDR3 DNA follows: TGCGCCAGCAGCTTGGGGACAACTGGAAACACCATATATTTT.